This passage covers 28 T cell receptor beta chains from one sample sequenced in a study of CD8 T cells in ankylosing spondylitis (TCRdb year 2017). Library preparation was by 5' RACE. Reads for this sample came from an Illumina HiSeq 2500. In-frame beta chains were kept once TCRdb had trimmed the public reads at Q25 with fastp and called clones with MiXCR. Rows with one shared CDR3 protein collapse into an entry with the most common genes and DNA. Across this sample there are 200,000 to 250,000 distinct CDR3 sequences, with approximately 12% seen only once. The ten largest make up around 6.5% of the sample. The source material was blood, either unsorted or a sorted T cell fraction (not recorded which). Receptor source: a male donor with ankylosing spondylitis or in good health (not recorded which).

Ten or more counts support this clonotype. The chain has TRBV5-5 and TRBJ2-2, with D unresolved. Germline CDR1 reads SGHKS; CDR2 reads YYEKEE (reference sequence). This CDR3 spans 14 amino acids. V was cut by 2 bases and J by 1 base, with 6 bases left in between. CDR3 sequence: CASSFGWNTGELFF. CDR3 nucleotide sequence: TGTGCCAGCAGCTTTGGTTGGAACACCGGGGAGCTGTTTTTT.

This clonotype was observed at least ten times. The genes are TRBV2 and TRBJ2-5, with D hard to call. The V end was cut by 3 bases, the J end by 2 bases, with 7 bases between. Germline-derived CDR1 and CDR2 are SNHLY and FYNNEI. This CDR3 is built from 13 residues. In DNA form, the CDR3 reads TGTGCCAGCAGTGACAGCCTACAAGAGACCCAGTACTTC. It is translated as CASSDSLQETQYF.

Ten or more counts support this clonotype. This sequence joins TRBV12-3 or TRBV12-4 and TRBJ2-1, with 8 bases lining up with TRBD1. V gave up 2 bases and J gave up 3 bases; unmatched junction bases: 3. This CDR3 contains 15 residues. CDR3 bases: TGTGCCAGCAGTTTATCACAGGGGGTCTACAATGAGCAGTTCTTC. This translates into CASSLSQGVYNEQFF.

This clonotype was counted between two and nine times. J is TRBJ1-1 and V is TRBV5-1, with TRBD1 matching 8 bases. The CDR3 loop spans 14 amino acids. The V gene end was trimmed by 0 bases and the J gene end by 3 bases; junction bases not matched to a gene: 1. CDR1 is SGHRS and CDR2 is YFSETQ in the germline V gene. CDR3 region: CASSLATGDTEAFF. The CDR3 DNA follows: TGCGCCAGCAGCTTGGCGACAGGGGACACTGAAGCTTTCTTT.

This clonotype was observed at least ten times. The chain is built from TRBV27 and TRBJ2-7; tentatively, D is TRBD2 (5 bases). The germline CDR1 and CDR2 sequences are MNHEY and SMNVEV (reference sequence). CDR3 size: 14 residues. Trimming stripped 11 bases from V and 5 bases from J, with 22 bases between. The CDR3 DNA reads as TGTGCCTCCGGGGTGGGGAGTGTCCCTAACGAGCAGTACTTC. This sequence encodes CASGVGSVPNEQYF.

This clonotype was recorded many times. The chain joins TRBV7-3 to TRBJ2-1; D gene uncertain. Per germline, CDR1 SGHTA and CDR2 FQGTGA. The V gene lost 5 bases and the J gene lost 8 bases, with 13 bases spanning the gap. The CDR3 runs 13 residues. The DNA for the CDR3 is TGTGCCAGCAGCGCCCGGCCCCCTGATGAGCAGTTCTTC. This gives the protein CASSARPPDEQFF. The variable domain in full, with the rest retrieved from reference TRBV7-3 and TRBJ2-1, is GAGVSQTPSNKVTEKGKYVELRCDPISGHTALYWYRQSLGQGPEFLIYFQGTGAADDSGLPNDRFFAVRPEGSVSTLKIQRTERGDSAVYLCASSARPPDEQFFGPGTRLTVL.

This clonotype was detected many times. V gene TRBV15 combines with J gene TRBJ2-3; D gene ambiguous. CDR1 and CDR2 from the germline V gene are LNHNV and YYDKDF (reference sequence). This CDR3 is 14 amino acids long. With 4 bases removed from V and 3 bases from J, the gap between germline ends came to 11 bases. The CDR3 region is CATSTPPHTDTQYF. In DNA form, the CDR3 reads TGTGCCACCAGCACCCCGCCGCATACAGATACGCAGTATTTT.

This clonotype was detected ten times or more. CDR3 residues: CASRPTGGDQPQHF. DNA of the CDR3: TGTGCCAGCAGACCTACAGGGGGTGATCAGCCCCAGCATTTT. The chain uses TRBV12-3 or TRBV12-4 and TRBJ1-5, with 8 bases aligning to TRBD1. V dropped 6 bases and J dropped 5; count of bases not matched to a gene: 6. This CDR3 region has 14 residues.

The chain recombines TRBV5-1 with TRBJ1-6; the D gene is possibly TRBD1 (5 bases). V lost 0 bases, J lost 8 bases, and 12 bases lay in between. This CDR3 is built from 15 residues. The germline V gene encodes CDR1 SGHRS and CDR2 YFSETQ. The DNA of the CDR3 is TGCGCCAGCAGCTTGGCCGGCAGGGAATATTCACCCCTCCACTTT. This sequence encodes CASSLAGREYSPLHF. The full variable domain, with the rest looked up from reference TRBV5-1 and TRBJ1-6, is KAGVTQTPRYLIKTRGQQVTLSCSPISGHRSVSWYQQTPGQGLQFLFEYFSETQRNKGNFPGRFSGRQFSNSRSEMNVSTLELGDSALYLCASSLAGREYSPLHFGNGTRLTVT.

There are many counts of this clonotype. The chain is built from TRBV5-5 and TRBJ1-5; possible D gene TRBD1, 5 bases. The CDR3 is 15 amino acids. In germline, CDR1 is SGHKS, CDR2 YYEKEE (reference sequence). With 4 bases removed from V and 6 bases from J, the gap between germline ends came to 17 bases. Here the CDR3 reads CASSPFGANSQPQHF. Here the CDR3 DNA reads TGTGCCAGCAGCCCGTTTGGGGCAAACAGTCAGCCCCAGCATTTT.

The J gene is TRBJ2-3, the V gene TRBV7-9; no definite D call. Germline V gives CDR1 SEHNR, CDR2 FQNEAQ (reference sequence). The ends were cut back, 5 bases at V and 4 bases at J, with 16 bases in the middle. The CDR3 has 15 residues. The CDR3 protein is CASSPKIRVSDTQYF. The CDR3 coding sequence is TGTGCCAGCAGCCCTAAGATCCGGGTTTCAGATACGCAGTATTTT.

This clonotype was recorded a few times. The CDR3 reads CASSAQGYGKLFF. CDR3 DNA: TGTGCCAGCAGTGCGCAGGGATATGGAAAACTGTTTTTT. V usage is TRBV28 and J usage is TRBJ1-4; TRBD1 is a possible D gene (5 bases). The CDR3 runs to 13 residues. CDR1 and CDR2 from the germline V gene are MDHEN and SYDVKM. V dropped 5 bases and J dropped 10 bases, with 14 bases sitting between them.

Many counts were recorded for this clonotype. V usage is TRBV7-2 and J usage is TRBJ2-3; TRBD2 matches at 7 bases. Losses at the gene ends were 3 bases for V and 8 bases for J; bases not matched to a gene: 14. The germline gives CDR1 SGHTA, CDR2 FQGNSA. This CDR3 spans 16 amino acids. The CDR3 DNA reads TGTGCCAGCAGCTTCGGGACGAGCGGGGTCCTGGGTACGCAGTATTTT. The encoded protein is CASSFGTSGVLGTQYF.

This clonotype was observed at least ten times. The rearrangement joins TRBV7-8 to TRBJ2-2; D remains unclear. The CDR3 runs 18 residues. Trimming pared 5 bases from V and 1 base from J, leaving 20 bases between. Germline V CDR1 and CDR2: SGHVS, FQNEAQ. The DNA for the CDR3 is TGTGCCAGCAGCGTATTGGGTTTTAGGTACCTGAACACCGGGGAGCTGTTTTTT. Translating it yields CASSVLGFRYLNTGELFF.

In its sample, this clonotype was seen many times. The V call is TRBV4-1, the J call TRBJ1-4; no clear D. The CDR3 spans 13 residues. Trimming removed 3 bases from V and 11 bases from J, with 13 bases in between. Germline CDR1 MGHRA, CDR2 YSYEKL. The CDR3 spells CASSQAFTEKLFF. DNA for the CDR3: TGCGCCAGCAGCCAGGCTTTCACGGAGAAACTGTTTTTT.

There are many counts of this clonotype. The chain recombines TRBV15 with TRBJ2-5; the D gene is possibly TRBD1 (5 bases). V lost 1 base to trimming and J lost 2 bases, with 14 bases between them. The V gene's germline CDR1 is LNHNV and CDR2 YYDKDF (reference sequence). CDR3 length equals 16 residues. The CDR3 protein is CATSRVPTEQQETQYF. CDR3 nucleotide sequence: TGTGCCACCAGCAGAGTCCCGACAGAACAACAAGAGACCCAGTACTTC.

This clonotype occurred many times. CDR3 protein: CASSILRANEQFF. CDR3 sequence (DNA): TGTGCCAGCAGCATCCTTAGGGCGAATGAGCAGTTCTTC. V is TRBV12-3 or TRBV12-4 and J is TRBJ2-1; D unresolved. This CDR3 region has 13 residues. V was clipped by 6 bases and J by 7 bases, with 13 bases between them.

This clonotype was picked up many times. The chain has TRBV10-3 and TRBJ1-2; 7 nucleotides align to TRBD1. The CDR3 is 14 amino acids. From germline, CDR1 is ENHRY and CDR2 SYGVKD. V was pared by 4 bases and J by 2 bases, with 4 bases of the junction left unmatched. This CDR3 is CAISGTGRNYGYTF. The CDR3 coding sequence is TGTGCCATCAGTGGGACAGGCCGAAACTATGGCTACACCTTC.

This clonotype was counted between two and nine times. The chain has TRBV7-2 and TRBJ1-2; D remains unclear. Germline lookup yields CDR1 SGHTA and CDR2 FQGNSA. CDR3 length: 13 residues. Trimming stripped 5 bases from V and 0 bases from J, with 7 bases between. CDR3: CASSRRTNYGYTF. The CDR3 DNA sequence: TGTGCCAGCAGCCGCCGGACTAACTATGGCTACACCTTC.

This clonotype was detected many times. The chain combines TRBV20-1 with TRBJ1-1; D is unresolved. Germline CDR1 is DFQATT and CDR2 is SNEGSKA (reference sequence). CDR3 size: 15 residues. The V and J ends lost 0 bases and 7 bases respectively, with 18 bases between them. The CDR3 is CSARDGERVFGEAFF. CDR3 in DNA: TGCAGTGCTAGAGATGGGGAGAGGGTTTTCGGTGAAGCTTTCTTT.

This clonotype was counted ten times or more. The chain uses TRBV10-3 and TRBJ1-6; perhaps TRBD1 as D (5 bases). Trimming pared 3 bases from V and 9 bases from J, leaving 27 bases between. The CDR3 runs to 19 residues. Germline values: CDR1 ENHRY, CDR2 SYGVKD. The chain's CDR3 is CAISDSRAGQKASRSPLHF. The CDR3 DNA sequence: TGTGCCATCAGTGATTCAAGGGCGGGGCAGAAAGCTAGCCGTTCACCCCTCCACTTT.

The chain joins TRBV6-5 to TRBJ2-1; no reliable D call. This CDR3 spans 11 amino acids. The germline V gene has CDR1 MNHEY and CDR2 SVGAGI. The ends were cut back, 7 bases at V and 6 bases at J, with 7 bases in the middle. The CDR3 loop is CASTRLNEQFF. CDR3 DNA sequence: TGTGCCAGCACAAGGCTCAATGAGCAGTTCTTC.

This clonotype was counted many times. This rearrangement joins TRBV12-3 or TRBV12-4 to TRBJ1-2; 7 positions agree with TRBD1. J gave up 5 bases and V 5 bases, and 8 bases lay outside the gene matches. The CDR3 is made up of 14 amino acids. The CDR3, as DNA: TGTGCCAGCAGTACGGACAGGATAGGGTATGGCTACACCTTC. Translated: CASSTDRIGYGYTF.

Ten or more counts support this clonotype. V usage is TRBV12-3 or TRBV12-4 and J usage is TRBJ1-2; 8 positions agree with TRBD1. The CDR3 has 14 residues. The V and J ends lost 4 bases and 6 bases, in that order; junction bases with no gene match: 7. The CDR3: CASSYSRTGHGYTF. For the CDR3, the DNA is TGTGCCAGCAGTTATTCCCGGACAGGGCATGGCTACACCTTC.

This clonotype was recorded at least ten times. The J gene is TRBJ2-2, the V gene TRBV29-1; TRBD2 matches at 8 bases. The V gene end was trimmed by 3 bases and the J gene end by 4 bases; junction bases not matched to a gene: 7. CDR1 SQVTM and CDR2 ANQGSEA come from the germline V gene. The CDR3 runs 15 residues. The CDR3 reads CSVDSGGSSTGELFF. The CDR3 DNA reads TGCAGCGTTGATTCGGGGGGGAGCTCCACCGGGGAGCTGTTTTTT.

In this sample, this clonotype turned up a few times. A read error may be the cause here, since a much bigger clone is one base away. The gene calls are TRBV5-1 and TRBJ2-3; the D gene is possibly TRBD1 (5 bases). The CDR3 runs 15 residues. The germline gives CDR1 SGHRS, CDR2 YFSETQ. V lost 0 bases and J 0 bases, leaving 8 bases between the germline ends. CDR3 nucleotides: TGCGCCAGCAGCTTGGATGGGGCTAGCACAGATACGCAGTATTTT. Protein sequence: CASSLDGASTDTQYF.

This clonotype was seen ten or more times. CDR3 nucleotide sequence: TGTGCCAGCAGACTTAGGGAGGACGGTGAAGCTTTCTTT. Translating gives CASRLREDGEAFF. The rearrangement joins TRBV12-3 or TRBV12-4 to TRBJ1-1; D gene unclear. The CDR3 loop spans 13 amino acids. Trimming removed 6 bases from V and 7 bases from J, with 15 bases in between.

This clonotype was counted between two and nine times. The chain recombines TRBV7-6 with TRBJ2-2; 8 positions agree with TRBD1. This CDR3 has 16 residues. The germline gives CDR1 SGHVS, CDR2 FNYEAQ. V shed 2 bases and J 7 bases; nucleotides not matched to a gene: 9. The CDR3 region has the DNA TGTGCCAGCAGCTTATCGACAGGGGTCGAGGGCGGGGAGCTGTTTTTT. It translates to CASSLSTGVEGGELFF.